This T cell receptor (beta chain) stems from a study of spatial heterogeneity in lung cancer. Study context: The mean occurrence of each unique TCR and UMI combination in raw reads exceeded 8.5.

MiXCR, applied by TCRdb to the 5' RACE reads, yields one record per CDR3 protein. Among under 8,000 distinct CDR3 sequences listed, roughly 3.8% were seen once. Specified time point: sample taken at primary tumor resection. Whole RNA came from tumor, nontumor lung or frozen PBMC and was sequenced without being sorted. Samples were obtained from more than 70 donors, all untreated early-stage non-small cell lung cancer patients. This clonotype occurred many times. The CDR3 totals 16 residues. V shed 1 base and J 5 bases; nucleotides not matched to a gene: 6. CDR1 and CDR2 (germline): KGHDR, SFDVKD. The sequenced sample was normal lung tissue next to the tumor, obtained at surgery. This chain uses TRBV24-1 with TRBJ2-1; TRBD2 matches 8 bases. The origin of this receptor is a female donor with early-stage non-small cell lung cancer. In DNA, the CDR3 is TGTGCCACCAGTGATTTTCGGGGGGGGAAGCACAATGAGCAGTTCTTC. Residues: CATSDFRGGKHNEQFF.